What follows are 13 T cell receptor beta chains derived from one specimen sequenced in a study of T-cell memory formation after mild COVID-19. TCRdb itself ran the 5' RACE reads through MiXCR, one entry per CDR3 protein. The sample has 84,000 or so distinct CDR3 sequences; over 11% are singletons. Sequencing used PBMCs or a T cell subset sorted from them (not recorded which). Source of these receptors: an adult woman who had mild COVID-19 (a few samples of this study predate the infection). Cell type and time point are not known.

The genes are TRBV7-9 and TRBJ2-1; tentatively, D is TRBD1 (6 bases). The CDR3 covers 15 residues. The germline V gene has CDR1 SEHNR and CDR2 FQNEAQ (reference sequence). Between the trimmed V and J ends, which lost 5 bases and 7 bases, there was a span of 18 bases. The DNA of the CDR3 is TGTGCCAGCAGCGCCACAGGGAGTGCGAGGAATGAGCAGTTCTTC. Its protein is CASSATGSARNEQFF.

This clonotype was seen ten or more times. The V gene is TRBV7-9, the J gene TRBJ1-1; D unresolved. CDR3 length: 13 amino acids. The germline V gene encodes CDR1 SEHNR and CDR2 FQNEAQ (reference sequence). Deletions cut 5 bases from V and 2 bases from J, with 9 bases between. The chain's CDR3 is CASSQDANTEAFF. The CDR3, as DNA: TGTGCCAGCAGCCAGGACGCTAACACTGAAGCTTTCTTT.

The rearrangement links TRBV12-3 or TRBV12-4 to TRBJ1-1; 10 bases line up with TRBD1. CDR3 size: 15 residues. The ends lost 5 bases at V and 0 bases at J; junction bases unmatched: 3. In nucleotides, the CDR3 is TGTGCCAGCAGTGTTGACAGGGGGCTGAACACTGAAGCTTTCTTT. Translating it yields CASSVDRGLNTEAFF.

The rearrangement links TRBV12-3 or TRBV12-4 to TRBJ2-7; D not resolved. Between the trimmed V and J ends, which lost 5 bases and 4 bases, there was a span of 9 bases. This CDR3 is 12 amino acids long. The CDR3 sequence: CASSPVSYEQYF. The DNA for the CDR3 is TGTGCCAGCAGTCCCGTCTCGTACGAGCAGTACTTC.

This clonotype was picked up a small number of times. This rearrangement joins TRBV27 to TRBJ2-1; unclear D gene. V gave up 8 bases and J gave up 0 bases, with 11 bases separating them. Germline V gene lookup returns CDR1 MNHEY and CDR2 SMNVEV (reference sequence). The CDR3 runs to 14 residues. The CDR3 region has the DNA TGTGCCAGCGGTCCATTTAGCTCCTACAATGAGCAGTTCTTC. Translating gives CASGPFSSYNEQFF.

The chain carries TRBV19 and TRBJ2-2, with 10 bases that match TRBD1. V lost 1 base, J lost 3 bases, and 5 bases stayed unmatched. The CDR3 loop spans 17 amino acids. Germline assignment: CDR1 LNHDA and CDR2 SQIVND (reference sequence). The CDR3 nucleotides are TGTGCCAGTAGTATAGTTGGGACAGGGGTCGACACCGGGGAGCTGTTTTTT. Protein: CASSIVGTGVDTGELFF.

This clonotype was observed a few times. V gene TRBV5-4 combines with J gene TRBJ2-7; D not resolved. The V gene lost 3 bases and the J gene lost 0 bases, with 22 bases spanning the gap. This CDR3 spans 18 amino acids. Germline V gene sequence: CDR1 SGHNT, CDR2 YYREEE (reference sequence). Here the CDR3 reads CASSYVGLTPIGSYEQYF. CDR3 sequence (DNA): TGTGCCAGCAGCTACGTCGGATTAACCCCCATAGGCTCCTACGAGCAGTACTTC.

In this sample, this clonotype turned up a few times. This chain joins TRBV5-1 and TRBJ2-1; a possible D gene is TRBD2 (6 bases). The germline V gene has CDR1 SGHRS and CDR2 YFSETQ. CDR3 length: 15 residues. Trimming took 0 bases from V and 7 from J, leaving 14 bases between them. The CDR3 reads CASSLGSSGRNEQFF. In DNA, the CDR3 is TGCGCCAGCAGCTTGGGTAGCTCTGGGAGGAATGAGCAGTTCTTC.

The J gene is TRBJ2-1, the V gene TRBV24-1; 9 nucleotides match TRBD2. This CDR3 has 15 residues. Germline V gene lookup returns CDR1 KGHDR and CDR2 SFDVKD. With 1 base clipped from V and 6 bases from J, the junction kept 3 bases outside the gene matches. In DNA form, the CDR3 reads TGTGCCACCAGTGATTTAGTAGCGGGAGCCAATGAGCAGTTCTTC. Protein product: CATSDLVAGANEQFF.

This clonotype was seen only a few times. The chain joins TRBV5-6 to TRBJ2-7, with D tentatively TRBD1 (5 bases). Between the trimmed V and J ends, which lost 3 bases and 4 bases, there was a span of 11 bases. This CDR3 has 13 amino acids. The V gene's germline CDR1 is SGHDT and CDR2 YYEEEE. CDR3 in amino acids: CASSSRQLYEQYF. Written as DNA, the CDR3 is TGTGCCAGCAGCTCTAGACAGCTTTACGAGCAGTACTTC.

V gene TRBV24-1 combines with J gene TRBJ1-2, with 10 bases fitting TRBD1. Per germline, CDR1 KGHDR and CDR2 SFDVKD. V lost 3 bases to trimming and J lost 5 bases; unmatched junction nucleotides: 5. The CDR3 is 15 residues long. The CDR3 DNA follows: TGTGCCACCAGTGATCCGACAGGGGGCGAGTATGGCTACACCTTC. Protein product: CATSDPTGGEYGYTF.

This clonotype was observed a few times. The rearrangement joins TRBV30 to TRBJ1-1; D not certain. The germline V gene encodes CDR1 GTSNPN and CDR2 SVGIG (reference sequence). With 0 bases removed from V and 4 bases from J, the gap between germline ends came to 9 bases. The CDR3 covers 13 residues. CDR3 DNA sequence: TGTGCCTGGAGTGTAGAGCACGGCACTGAAGCTTTCTTT. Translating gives CAWSVEHGTEAFF. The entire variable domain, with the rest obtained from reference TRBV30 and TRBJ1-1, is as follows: SQTIHQWPATLVQPVGSPLSLECTVEGTSNPNLYWYRQAAGRGLQLLFYSVGIGQISSEVPQNLSASRPQDRQFILSSKKLLLSDSGFYLCAWSVEHGTEAFFGQGTRLTVV.

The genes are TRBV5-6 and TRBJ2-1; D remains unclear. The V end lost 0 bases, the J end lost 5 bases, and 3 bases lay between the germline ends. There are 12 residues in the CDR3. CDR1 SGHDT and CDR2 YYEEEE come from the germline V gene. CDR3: CASSLEDNEQFF. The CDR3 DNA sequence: TGTGCCAGCAGCTTGGAAGACAATGAGCAGTTCTTC.